This TCR beta chain is from a study of T cell responses to AZD1222 COVID-19 vaccine (dated by TCRdb to the early 2020s). About the investigation overall: Because spike-specific TCR depth and breadth did not differ between the two schedules, AZD1222 recipients who got a second dose at roughly 4 weeks were pooled with those who got a second dose at roughly 12 weeks. Trial participants were enrolled into age subgroups of 18-55, 56-69 and 70-plus years, which contained 148, 28 and 57 TCR-sequenced participants, respectively. TCR sequencing was performed for about 250 trial participants, of whom approximately 200 were given two doses of AZD1222 and around 26 were given two doses of MenACWY control vaccine.

The research as a whole found: Reportedly, close to half of the unique spike-specific TCRs recognized epitopes lying outside the regions that are mutated in the B.1.351 and B.1.1.7 variants. In the small 56-69-year group, the increase in depth fell short of significance, most likely because of low power. A significant rise in spike-specific TCR breadth and depth was observed after two AZD1222 doses relative to day 0 and relative to MenACWY recipients. Only a handful of AZD1222 recipients were SARS-CoV-2 seropositive at baseline, limiting conclusions about previously exposed vaccinees. The vaccine-associated CD4 TCRs covered the entire spike protein, and the dominant responses fell in regions 160-218 and 743-854. Participants were mostly white British and included more females than males, and it was suggested by the authors that clonal diversity may have been underestimated. No day 14 peak-response samples were available, so repertoires were characterized only after the peak T cell response.

This sample's time point label indicates: baseline before first vaccination. Vaccinee samples were obtained from the UK trials COV001 and COV002, which included a single-blind randomized controlled phase 2/3 trial of AZD1222 (ChAdOx1 nCoV-19) in healthy adults. Trial participant PBMC samples were collected at day 0 and day 28 after the second dose for TCRbeta chain sequencing. CDR1 and CDR2 are read off the germline V gene as SNHLY and FYNNEI. There are 14 amino acids in the CDR3, from cysteine to phenylalanine inclusive. The CDR3 DNA has 42 bases and is translated from base 1. V and J are truncated by 6 bases and 5 bases respectively, leaving an intervening sequence of 15 bases. The CDR3 regions of human TCRbeta chains were analyzed by immunosequencing. Under the source paper's analysis protocol: TCRs in the repertoires were matched against a reference library of SARS-CoV-2-specific TCRs that had been generated with the MIRA antigen-specificity platform. Breadth was defined as the fraction of unique TCRs that were SARS-CoV-2-associated, and depth was defined as the fraction of total T cells that were SARS-CoV-2-associated. Each spike-specific TCR was assigned to its reactive spike region and to a CD4 or CD8 class using the MIRA data. Log10-transformed breadth and depth values were compared by one-way ANOVA with Sidak's multiple comparisons tests. Drawn from immuneACCESS, this table holds only the in-frame rearrangements with V and J called that TCRdb kept. Clones are partly lost; checked studies trace under half to an unresolved V gene and leave the rest unexplained. That table gives V, J and clone size, and the DNA gave D and trimming. This sample gives roughly 75,000 clones in total; over 80% of them show up just once. Together, the top ten hold 8% to 10% of the sample.

As regards this clone: Its binding antigen is unknown. No qualities accompany the bases; no much larger clone lies one base away.

The chain employs TRBV2 and TRBJ2-3; there is no confident call for the D gene. The sequence was obtained from an adult in good health. The sample consisted of peripheral blood, taken on day 0 of AZD1222 vaccination. The nucleotide sequence reads as follows: TGTGCCAGCAGCCGGGTGGTTTCGAAAGATACGCAGTATTTT. It translates to CASSRVVSKDTQYF. With the portions outside the CDR3 filled from the reference TRBV2 and TRBJ2-3 genes, the complete variable region becomes EPEVTQTPSHQVTQMGQEVILRCVPISNHLYFYWYRQILGQKVEFLVSFYNNEISEKSEIFDDQFSVERPDGSNFTLKIRSTKLEDSAMYFCASSRVVSKDTQYFGPGTRLTVL.